The present TCR beta chain was sequenced within a study of shared clonotypes between healthy human individuals. Whole-study findings and limits: Rarefaction revealed incomplete sorted-subset sequencing despite large depth. There were few donors, and this limited the genetic and exposure-history diversity represented.

This CDR3 region has 15 residues. The V end lost 2 bases, the J end lost 2 bases, and 12 bases lay between the germline ends. Germline CDR1 LNHDA, CDR2 SQIVND (reference sequence). In regard to this clone: Its antigen is still unknown.

Clones were sequenced by immunoSEQ multiplex PCR, and TCRdb holds only the in-frame ones, with some missing. The data hold 2 million to 2.5 million clones, with almost 96% observed a single time. The receptor's source is a man aged 18 to 29 in good health. The chain is built from TRBV19 and TRBJ2-5; D may be TRBD1 (6 bases). The sequencing input was naive CD4+ T cells sorted from blood. Described subset: CD45RA+ positively selected. The CDR3 reads CASSILAGEQETQYF. The CDR3 nucleotides read TGTGCCAGTAGTATATTGGCAGGGGAGCAAGAGACCCAGTACTTC.